This TCR beta chain came from a study of blood T cell repertoires in COVID-19. TCRdb keeps only in-frame clones here, not all; method: immunoSEQ multiplex PCR. The table includes about 210,000 clones, less than 90% detected once. This clone was found a few times. Germline V gene sequence: CDR1 MDHEN, CDR2 SYDVKM. CDR3 size: 15 residues. The V end was cut by 5 bases, the J end by 10 bases, with 24 bases between. Sequences were obtained from peripheral blood. The TCR originated in a woman older than 75 with COVID-19, enrolled during active disease. The chain carries TRBV28 and TRBJ2-7; possibly TRBD1 for D (6 bases). The DNA for the CDR3 is TGTGCCAGCAGTCCCAGCACACTAAACAGGGTAGGACAGTACGTC. It specifies CASSPSTLNRVGQYV.